Below are 25 T cell receptor beta chains sequenced from a single sample in a study of CD8+ T cells in alopecia areata (dated by TCRdb to the late 2010s). Library generation was performed with the immunoSEQ multiplex PCR assay. For TCR sequencing, RNA was extracted from every sample and reverse transcribed into cDNA to serve as template. Here the immuneACCESS table is served through TCRdb, limited to in-frame sequences with V and J called. Missing clones are a known gap in these copies; in checked studies unresolved V genes cover under half, and the rest lacks a known reason. This sample is represented by a few hundred thousand clones; about two fifths of them were singletons. The ten most abundant clones make up 0.48% of the sample. This specimen's treatment or condition label, per the study, means: oral pan-JAK inhibitor, 5-10 mg twice daily. This sample comprised CD4+ T cells sorted from blood, obtained at roughly week 30, from a patient treated with tofacitinib. Receptors originate from a human donor with alopecia areata.

There are many counts of this clone. The CDR3 DNA reads TGTGCCAGTAGTCCAATCGGAGCGGCGACCCAGTACTTC. It encodes CASSPIGAATQYF. This sequence joins TRBV19 and TRBJ2-5; D perhaps matches TRBD2 (5 bases). This CDR3 is 13 amino acids long. CDR1 and CDR2 (germline): LNHDA, SQIVND (reference sequence). Deletions cut 5 bases from V and 7 bases from J, with 14 bases between.

The rearrangement links TRBV30 to TRBJ2-1, with 7 positions matching TRBD2. Per the germline V gene, CDR1 is GTSNPN and CDR2 is SVGIG (reference sequence). This CDR3 comprises 13 residues. J gave up 10 bases and V 2 bases, and 8 bases lay outside the gene matches. CDR3 protein: CAWSLSGLFEQFF. The CDR3 coding sequence is TGTGCCTGGAGTCTTAGCGGGCTCTTCGAGCAGTTCTTC.

This chain joins TRBV11-1 and TRBJ2-7; a possible D gene is TRBD1 (6 bases). V was shortened by 1 base and J by 3 bases, with 10 bases between the two germline ends. The CDR3 extends over 14 amino acids. Per germline, CDR1 SGHAT and CDR2 FQDESV (reference sequence). The CDR3 DNA is TGTGCCAGCAGCTTAGGGGACACAGTCTACGAGCAGTACTTC. This encodes CASSLGDTVYEQYF. Using reference TRBV11-1 and TRBJ2-7 for the parts outside the CDR3, the full variable domain is EAEVAQSPRYKITEKSQAVAFWCDPISGHATLYWYRQILGQGPELLVQFQDESVVDDSQLPKDRFSAERLKGVDSTLKIQPAELGDSAMYLCASSLGDTVYEQYFGPGTRLTVT.

This clone was found a few times. The chain links TRBV14 to TRBJ2-1; D might be TRBD1 (6 bases). Deletions cut 1 base from V and 3 bases from J, with 10 bases between. This CDR3 is 15 amino acids long. Looked up from germline, CDR1 is SGHDN and CDR2 is FVKESK. For the CDR3, the DNA is TGTGCCAGCAGCCAAGGAGGGGGATACTACAATGAGCAGTTCTTC. Translation gives CASSQGGGYYNEQFF. Based on the CDR3 plus reference TRBV14 and TRBJ2-1, the full variable domain is EAGVTQFPSHSVIEKGQTVTLRCDPISGHDNLYWYRRVMGKEIKFLLHFVKESKQDESGMPNNRFLAERTGGTYSTLKVQPAELEDSGVYFCASSQGGGYYNEQFFGPGTRLTVL.

The chain has TRBV5-6 and TRBJ2-4; maybe TRBD2 (5 bases). Trimming stripped 2 bases from V and 7 bases from J, with 13 bases between. This CDR3 is 14 amino acids long. Germline CDR1 is SGHDT and CDR2 is YYEEEE. CDR3 protein: CASSFLARRNIQYF. The DNA for the CDR3 is TGTGCCAGCAGCTTCTTAGCTCGGAGGAACATTCAGTACTTC.

J is TRBJ1-1 and V is TRBV7-9; D is perhaps TRBD1 (5 bases). The germline V and J ends were trimmed by 5 bases and 10 bases, with 11 bases remaining between them. This CDR3 is 11 amino acids long. The germline V gene has CDR1 SEHNR and CDR2 FQNEAQ (reference sequence). The CDR3 loop reads CASSDSGGAFF. The CDR3 DNA reads as TGTGCCAGCAGCGATTCCGGGGGAGCTTTCTTT.

This clone occurred a few times. The chain combines TRBV18 with TRBJ1-1, with D tentatively TRBD1 (6 bases). V was clipped by 4 bases and J by 3 bases, with 21 bases between them. The CDR3 is 17 amino acids. Germline V gene lookup returns CDR1 KGHSH and CDR2 LQKENI. The CDR3 sequence is CASSLPNRQAFHTEAFF. The DNA for the CDR3 is TGTGCCAGCTCACTACCCAACCGACAGGCCTTTCACACTGAAGCTTTCTTT.

The V call is TRBV29-1, the J call TRBJ1-1; no clear D gene. The CDR3 has 14 amino acids. Germline CDR1 is SQVTM and CDR2 is ANQGSEA. Deletions cut 2 bases from V and 5 bases from J, with 15 bases between. This CDR3 reads CSVESWVSQTEAFF. CDR3 DNA sequence: TGCAGCGTTGAAAGCTGGGTTTCACAAACTGAAGCTTTCTTT.

In this sample, this clone turned up a few times. The genes are TRBV29-1 and TRBJ2-3; D may be TRBD1 or TRBD2 (5 bases each). The V gene lost 6 bases and the J gene lost 2 bases, with 15 bases spanning the gap. The CDR3 consists of 14 residues. Germline CDR1 and CDR2: SQVTM and ANQGSEA. CDR3 nucleotides: TGCAGCGTAAATCCGGGGCTACACACAGATACGCAGTATTTT. Protein sequence: CSVNPGLHTDTQYF.

The rearrangement uses TRBV15 and TRBJ2-7; D is unresolved. V was clipped by 7 bases and J by 2 bases, with 12 bases between them. This CDR3 has 13 residues. Germline V gene sequence: CDR1 LNHNV, CDR2 YYDKDF (reference sequence). The chain's CDR3 is CATTPGGTYEQYF. The CDR3 bases are TGTGCCACCACCCCGGGCGGTACCTACGAGCAGTACTTC. Looking up the rest from reference TRBV15 and TRBJ2-7 gives the full variable domain: DAMVIQNPRYQVTQFGKPVTLSCSQTLNHNVMYWYQQKSSQAPKLLFHYYDKDFNNEADTPDNFQSRRPNTSFCFLDIRSPGLGDTAMYLCATTPGGTYEQYFGPGTRLTVT.

The chain employs TRBV18 and TRBJ2-1; TRBD2 aligns across 10 bases. The CDR3 contains 18 residues. After removal of 4 bases from V and 4 bases from J, the junction contained 13 bases not matched to a gene. Germline-derived CDR1 and CDR2 are KGHSH and LQKENI. The DNA of the CDR3 is TGTGCCAGCTCACGCGGCCCAGCGGGAGGGCCCTCATACAATGAGCAGTTCTTC. The encoded protein is CASSRGPAGGPSYNEQFF.

CDR3 coding DNA: TGTGCCAGCAGCTTAGCCGGGGGTAGCAATCAGCCCCAGCATTTT. Its protein product is CASSLAGGSNQPQHF. The chain recombines TRBV11-2 with TRBJ1-5, with D perhaps TRBD1 (5 bases). Between the trimmed V and J ends, which lost 1 base and 0 bases, there was a span of 7 bases. This CDR3 has 15 amino acids. Germline V gives CDR1 SGHAT, CDR2 FQNNGV.

The V gene is TRBV6-5, the J gene TRBJ2-7, with TRBD1 matching over 9 bases. V gave up 6 bases and J gave up 3 bases; unmatched junction bases: 6. The CDR3 extends over 14 amino acids. Per germline, CDR1 MNHEY and CDR2 SVGAGI. CDR3 nucleotide sequence: TGTGCCAGCAGACCGGGACAGGGAGTCTACGAGCAGTACTTC. Its translation: CASRPGQGVYEQYF.

J is TRBJ1-1 and V is TRBV14, with D unresolved. CDR1 is SGHDN and CDR2 is FVKESK in the germline V gene. V was shortened by 1 base and J by 1 base, with 4 bases between the two germline ends. The CDR3 extends over 13 amino acids. CDR3 coding DNA: TGTGCCAGCAGCCAAGGGGGGAACACTGAAGCTTTCTTT. Its protein product is CASSQGGNTEAFF.

This clone was observed a few times. This rearrangement joins TRBV6-1 to TRBJ1-1; D is possibly TRBD1 (5 bases). The V gene's germline CDR1 is MNHNS and CDR2 SASEGT. Trimming took 6 bases from V and 8 from J, leaving 10 bases between them. This CDR3 is 11 amino acids long. The CDR3 DNA reads as TGTGCCAGCAGGCGGGGCCGCGAAGCTTTCTTT. Amino acid sequence: CASRRGREAFF.

This clone has only a few counts. The V gene is TRBV6-4, the J gene TRBJ2-6; D not certain. Trimming left V 7 bases short and J 0 bases short, with 4 bases between. Germline V gene sequence: CDR1 MRHNA, CDR2 SNTAGT. The CDR3 consists of 13 residues. The CDR3 bases are TGTGCCAGCAAATTCTCTGGGGCCAACGTCCTGACTTTC. It encodes CASKFSGANVLTF.

This chain connects TRBV2 to TRBJ1-1, with D unresolved. Per the germline V gene, CDR1 is SNHLY and CDR2 is FYNNEI. CDR3 size: 14 residues. The V end lost 7 bases, the J end lost 3 bases, and 15 bases lay between the germline ends. The CDR3: CASKGRFLDTEAFF. CDR3 coding DNA: TGTGCCAGCAAAGGACGGTTCTTGGACACTGAAGCTTTCTTT.

V and J are TRBV5-6 and TRBJ2-1; D not resolved. From germline, CDR1 is SGHDT and CDR2 YYEEEE. The CDR3 totals 15 residues. V gave up 4 bases and J gave up 4 bases, with 15 bases separating them. The CDR3 protein is CASSPYRYLYNEQFF. The CDR3 region has the DNA TGTGCCAGCAGCCCGTACCGGTACCTTTACAATGAGCAGTTCTTC.

The rearrangement uses TRBV25-1 and TRBJ2-5; 9 bases fit TRBD1. Trimming removed 6 bases from V and 0 bases from J; junction bases left unmatched: 8. This CDR3 is 16 amino acids long. Per the germline V gene, CDR1 is MGHDK and CDR2 is SYGVNS. The CDR3 nucleotides read TGTGCCAGCAGCGGGACAGGGCCTAAGAACCAAGAGACCCAGTACTTC. It translates to CASSGTGPKNQETQYF. The variable domain in full, completed from reference TRBV25-1 and TRBJ2-5, reads EADIYQTPRYLVIGTGKKITLECSQTMGHDKMYWYQQDPGMELHLIHYSYGVNSTEKGDLSSESTVSRIRTEHFPLTLESARPSHTSQYLCASSGTGPKNQETQYFGPGTRLLVL.

This clone was picked up a small number of times. This chain uses TRBV4-2 with TRBJ2-1; TRBD2 aligns across 8 bases. Germline CDR1 is LGHNA and CDR2 is YNFKEQ. This CDR3 spans 16 amino acids. After removal of 0 bases from V and 6 bases from J, the junction contained 7 bases not matched to a gene. CDR3 sequence reads: CASSQDPGLVFNEQFF. The CDR3 bases are TGTGCCAGCAGCCAAGACCCGGGACTAGTTTTCAATGAGCAGTTCTTC.

The V gene is TRBV29-1, the J gene TRBJ2-7, with 8 bases identical to TRBD1. J gave up 0 bases and V 4 bases, and 5 bases lay outside the gene matches. This CDR3 comprises 14 residues. The germline V gene encodes CDR1 SQVTM and CDR2 ANQGSEA. The CDR3 DNA sequence: TGCAGCGTTGCCGGGACAGGTTCCTCCTACGAGCAGTACTTC. Translating it yields CSVAGTGSSYEQYF.

The rearrangement uses TRBV19 and TRBJ2-3; 7 bases align to TRBD2. The trim removed 8 bases at V and 0 bases at J, leaving 8 bases unmatched. Per germline, CDR1 LNHDA and CDR2 SQIVND (reference sequence). The CDR3 totals 15 residues. DNA of the CDR3: TGTGCCAGTCGGAATTTAGCGGGTAGCACAGATACGCAGTATTTT. Amino acid sequence: CASRNLAGSTDTQYF.

The genes are TRBV9 and TRBJ1-1, with D possibly TRBD1 on 5 matching bases. The CDR3 sequence is 15 residues long. Trimming cost V 3 bases and J 7 bases, with 19 bases left between them. Germline V gives CDR1 SGDLS, CDR2 YYNGEE. CDR3 amino acids: CASSATFAGRIEAFF. DNA for the CDR3: TGTGCCAGCAGCGCAACATTCGCGGGACGGATTGAAGCTTTCTTT. Drawing the rest from reference TRBV9 and TRBJ1-1, the complete variable domain is DSGVTQTPKHLITATGQRVTLRCSPRSGDLSVYWYQQSLDQGLQFLIQYYNGEERAKGNILERFSAQQFPDLHSELNLSSLELGDSALYFCASSATFAGRIEAFFGQGTRLTVV.

The chain links TRBV11-2 to TRBJ2-1; unclear D gene. Germline V gene data show CDR1 as SGHAT and CDR2 as FQNNGV. Trimming stripped 5 bases from V and 0 bases from J, with 11 bases between. This CDR3 spans 15 amino acids. DNA for the CDR3: TGTGCCAGCAGCATGTCGGCCGTCTCCTACAATGAGCAGTTCTTC. It codes for CASSMSAVSYNEQFF. The full variable domain, with the rest looked up from reference TRBV11-2 and TRBJ2-1, is EAGVAQSPRYKIIEKRQSVAFWCNPISGHATLYWYQQILGQGPKLLIQFQNNGVVDDSQLPKDRFSAERLKGVDSTLKIQPAKLEDSAVYLCASSMSAVSYNEQFFGPGTRLTVL.

The V and J genes are TRBV7-2 and TRBJ1-2; D possibly corresponds to TRBD1 (6 bases). Trimming left V 5 bases short and J 8 bases short, with 15 bases between. Germline V gene data show CDR1 as SGHTA and CDR2 as FQGNSA. This CDR3 spans 13 amino acids. The CDR3 nucleotides read TGTGCCAGCAGCCCCACACAGGGAATGGGCTACACCTTC. Translating gives CASSPTQGMGYTF.